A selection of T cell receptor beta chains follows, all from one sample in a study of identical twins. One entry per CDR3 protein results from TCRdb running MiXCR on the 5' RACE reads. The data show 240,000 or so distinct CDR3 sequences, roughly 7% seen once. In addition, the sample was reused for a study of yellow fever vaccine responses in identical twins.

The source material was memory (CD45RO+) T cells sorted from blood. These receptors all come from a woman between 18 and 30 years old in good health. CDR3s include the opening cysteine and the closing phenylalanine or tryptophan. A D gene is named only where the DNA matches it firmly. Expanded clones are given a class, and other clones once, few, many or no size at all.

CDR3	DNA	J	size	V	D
CASSLEGQSNYGYTF	TGCGCCAGCAGCTTGGAGGGCCAATCTAACTATGGCTACACCTTC	TRBJ1-2	few	TRBV5-1	NA
CASSMTPLTRMGEQFF	TGTGCCAGCAGCATGACCCCGCTGACTAGGATGGGTGAGCAGTTCTTC	TRBJ2-1	NA	TRBV28	NA
CASSLGATDVLLYNEQFF	TGTGCCAGCAGCTTAGGTGCGACGGACGTCCTACTGTACAATGAGCAGTTCTTC	TRBJ2-1	NA	TRBV11-1	NA
CASSSGNWEGGPQHF	TGTGCCAGCAGTTCGGGGAATTGGGAAGGGGGGCCCCAGCATTTT	TRBJ1-5	many	TRBV12-3/TRBV12-4	NA
CASSVGGGGNYEQFF	TGTGCCAGCAGCGTAGGCGGAGGGGGGAACTATGAGCAGTTCTTC	TRBJ2-1	few	TRBV9	NA
CASSNQETQYF	TGTGCCAGCAGTAACCAAGAGACCCAGTACTTC	TRBJ2-5	many	TRBV6-2/TRBV6-3	NA
CASSLVGHEQYF	TGTGCCAGCAGCTTGGTGGGGCACGAGCAGTACTTC	TRBJ2-7	NA	TRBV5-6	NA
CASSQYRNTEAFF	TGTGCCAGCAGTCAATACAGGAACACTGAAGCTTTCTTT	TRBJ1-1	many	TRBV6-1	NA
CASRPQLSSGANVLTF	TGTGCCAGCAGACCTCAATTAAGCTCTGGGGCCAACGTCCTGACTTTC	TRBJ2-6	few	TRBV27	NA
CSAPRLGLAGIAKNIQYF	TGCAGTGCTCCCCGTCTAGGACTAGCGGGTATAGCCAAAAACATTCAGTACTTC	TRBJ2-4	few	TRBV20-1	TRBD2
CASSLKLAGGYNEQFF	TGTGCCAGCAGCTTGAAACTAGCGGGGGGGTACAATGAGCAGTTCTTC	TRBJ2-1	many	TRBV5-4	TRBD2
CASSYSTSSSYNSPLHF	TGTGCCAGCAGTTACTCTACGTCGAGCTCCTATAATTCACCCCTCCACTTT	TRBJ1-6	few	TRBV6-5	NA
CASRQTGNNEQFF	TGTGCCAGCCGTCAGACAGGGAACAATGAGCAGTTCTTC	TRBJ2-1	few	TRBV27	TRBD1
CASSDVAGVDTQYF	TGCGCCAGCAGTGACGTAGCGGGTGTAGATACGCAGTATTTT	TRBJ2-3	few	TRBV10-2	TRBD2
CASSGRDRGGDTEAFF	TGCGCCAGCAGCGGCCGGGACAGGGGTGGGGACACTGAAGCTTTCTTT	TRBJ1-1	few	TRBV5-1	TRBD1
CASSVGTSGVSYNEQFF	TGCGCCAGCAGCGTTGGGACTAGCGGGGTCTCCTACAATGAGCAGTTCTTC	TRBJ2-1	few	TRBV5-1	TRBD2
CASRSGQGVGYEQYF	TGCGCCAGCAGATCTGGGCAGGGGGTGGGCTACGAGCAGTACTTC	TRBJ2-7	few	TRBV5-1	TRBD1
CSADGPGEEQYF	TGCAGTGCTGACGGGCCCGGGGAGGAGCAGTACTTC	TRBJ2-7	few	TRBV20-1	NA
CASSPDRGVYNEQFF	TGTGCCAGCAGCCCCGACAGGGGGGTTTACAATGAGCAGTTCTTC	TRBJ2-1	many	TRBV7-9	TRBD1
CACSWGLAGGTRRNEQYF	TGTGCCTGCAGCTGGGGACTAGCGGGAGGGACCCGGCGAAACGAGCAGTACTTC	TRBJ2-7	few	TRBV12-3/TRBV12-4	TRBD2
CASSQDGGYEQYF	TGTGCCAGCAGCCAAGATGGCGGCTACGAGCAGTACTTC	TRBJ2-7	many	TRBV3-1	NA
CASSLGGQLNAFF	TGTGCCAGCAGCTTAGGGGGACAGCTTAATGCTTTCTTT	TRBJ1-1	few	TRBV7-2	TRBD1
CASIPARGETQYF	TGTGCCAGCATCCCGGCCAGGGGAGAGACCCAGTACTTC	TRBJ2-5	NA	TRBV5-5	NA
CASSLEGQGRNTDTQYF	TGCGCCAGCAGCTTGGAAGGGCAGGGAAGAAACACAGATACGCAGTATTTT	TRBJ2-3	many	TRBV5-1	NA
CASSPEKEAFF	TGTGCCAGCTCACCCGAGAAAGAAGCTTTCTTT	TRBJ1-1	many	TRBV18	NA
CASSWMTRGRDTEAFF	TGCGCCAGCAGCTGGATGACCAGGGGTAGGGACACTGAAGCTTTCTTT	TRBJ1-1	few	TRBV5-1	NA
CSARADSSNTGELFF	TGCAGTGCTAGAGCGGATAGCAGCAACACCGGGGAGCTGTTTTTT	TRBJ2-2	many	TRBV20-1	NA
CSARTGGPYNEQFF	TGCAGTGCTAGAACCGGGGGCCCCTACAATGAGCAGTTCTTC	TRBJ2-1	NA	TRBV20-1	NA
CASSRSRDQDFRYGYTF	TGCGCCAGCAGCCGCTCCCGGGACCAGGACTTCCGTTATGGCTACACCTTC	TRBJ1-2	NA	TRBV5-1	NA
CASSKTFPSVSYNEQFF	TGTGCCAGCAGTAAAACCTTTCCTAGCGTCTCCTACAATGAGCAGTTCTTC	TRBJ2-1	NA	TRBV2	NA
CASRSTGFYGYTF	TGTGCCAGCAGATCCACAGGTTTTTATGGCTACACCTTC	TRBJ1-2	NA	TRBV6-1	NA
CASSLFAGGPSSTDTQYF	TGTGCCAGCAGTTTATTTGCGGGAGGGCCCTCTAGCACAGATACGCAGTATTTT	TRBJ2-3	few	TRBV12-3/TRBV12-4	TRBD2
CASSQVSTGVVHGYTF	TGTGCCAGCAGCCAAGTGTCGACAGGGGTTGTTCATGGCTACACCTTC	TRBJ1-2	few	TRBV3-1	TRBD1
CASSSPILNSNYGYTF	TGTGCCAGCAGCTCCCCGATTTTAAACTCTAACTATGGCTACACCTTC	TRBJ1-2	many	TRBV5-6	NA
CASSLHGGSVYNEQFF	TGTGCCAGCAGCCTTCACGGCGGGAGTGTCTACAATGAGCAGTTCTTC	TRBJ2-1	many	TRBV9	TRBD2
CASSVVPGTEAFF	TGTGCCAGCAGCGTAGTTCCGGGCACTGAAGCTTTCTTT	TRBJ1-1	NA	TRBV9	NA
CSARRQTGNDEQFF	TGCAGTGCTAGGCGCCAGACAGGGAACGATGAGCAGTTCTTC	TRBJ2-1	NA	TRBV20-1	TRBD1
CASSFRVGTQYF	TGTGCCAGCAGTTTCAGGGTGGGGACCCAGTACTTC	TRBJ2-5	few	TRBV28	NA
CASSTRGGSTYEQYF	TGTGCCAGCAGCACCCGGGGGGGGTCTACCTACGAGCAGTACTTC	TRBJ2-7	NA	TRBV9	TRBD2
CSAYPGQVSYGYTF	TGCAGTGCTTACCCTGGGCAGGTTAGCTATGGCTACACCTTC	TRBJ1-2	few	TRBV20-1	NA
CASSIGLAGELFF	TGTGCCAGCAGCATAGGACTAGCCGGGGAGCTGTTTTTT	TRBJ2-2	NA	TRBV11-2	TRBD2
CSAVPGLAASEQYF	TGCAGTGCTGTCCCGGGACTAGCGGCTAGCGAGCAGTACTTC	TRBJ2-7	many	TRBV20-1	TRBD2
CASSFTGDSIEAFF	TGCGCCAGCAGCTTTACCGGGGACTCAATCGAAGCTTTCTTT	TRBJ1-1	many	TRBV5-1	NA
CASSYTEGPNTITDTQYF	TGTGCCAGCAGCTATACAGAAGGGCCCAACACAATCACAGATACGCAGTATTTT	TRBJ2-3	many	TRBV7-6	NA
CASSLGLAGGLHNEQFF	TGCGCCAGCAGCTTGGGACTAGCGGGGGGGCTCCACAATGAGCAGTTCTTC	TRBJ2-1	NA	TRBV5-1	TRBD2
CASSLDPGGTLYGYTF	TGCGCCAGCAGCTTGGACCCGGGGGGAACCTTGTATGGCTACACCTTC	TRBJ1-2	few	TRBV5-1	NA
CASSSDFQETQYF	TGTGCCAGCAGTTCCGACTTCCAAGAGACCCAGTACTTC	TRBJ2-5	few	TRBV2	NA
CASSLVPGSSRNSPLHF	TGTGCCAGCAGTTTAGTTCCGGGCAGTTCACGGAATTCACCCCTCCACTTT	TRBJ1-6	NA	TRBV27	NA
CASSPRDPTYNEQFF	TGTGCCAGCTCACCTCGGGATCCGACCTACAATGAGCAGTTCTTC	TRBJ2-1	NA	TRBV18	NA
CASSLGGDKNIQYF	TGTGCCAGCAGCTTGGGCGGTGATAAAAACATTCAGTACTTC	TRBJ2-4	many	TRBV5-6	NA
CASTPGIQGSNEKLFF	TGTGCCAGCACCCCCGGAATACAGGGAAGTAATGAAAAACTGTTTTTT	TRBJ1-4	NA	TRBV3-1	NA
CASSEGVTSVVDEQFF	TGTGCCAGCAGTGAAGGAGTGACTAGCGTTGTGGATGAGCAGTTCTTC	TRBJ2-1	many	TRBV2	TRBD2
CATSPPPPYNEQFF	TGTGCCACCAGTCCCCCGCCTCCCTACAATGAGCAGTTCTTC	TRBJ2-1	few	TRBV24-1	NA
CASRTVMGTEAFF	TGTGCCAGCAGGACGGTTATGGGGACTGAAGCTTTCTTT	TRBJ1-1	many	TRBV28	NA
CSAREGQKETQYF	TGCAGTGCTAGGGAGGGACAGAAAGAGACCCAGTACTTC	TRBJ2-5	NA	TRBV20-1	NA
CSATDGRANEQFF	TGCAGTGCTACTGACGGGAGGGCGAATGAGCAGTTCTTC	TRBJ2-1	NA	TRBV20-1	TRBD2
CASSISGTQYNEQFF	TGTGCCAGCAGCATCAGCGGGACGCAGTACAATGAGCAGTTCTTC	TRBJ2-1	few	TRBV7-9	TRBD2
CASRSSGANVLTF	TGTGCCAGCCGGTCGTCTGGGGCCAACGTCCTGACTTTC	TRBJ2-6	few	TRBV27	NA